This T cell receptor (beta chain) was recovered during a study of glioma-infiltrating T cells (dated by TCRdb to about 2016). Some background on the complete study: Low-grade gliomas were WHO grade II oligodendrogliomas or astrocytomas, and glioblastomas were WHO grade IV tumors sampled at initial rather than recurrent diagnosis. Before surgery, glioma patients were given dexamethasone for six or fewer days. Sequencing coverage of roughly 4.5- to 11-fold of 1.1 million or so peripheral T cells was targeted for blood libraries. Glioma tissue, non-neoplastic brain tissue and matched peripheral blood mononuclear cells were used as sources from which TCR alpha- and beta-chain repertoires were sequenced. Each tissue-infiltrating repertoire was compared with the same patient's peripheral blood repertoire to measure divergence between tissue and blood T-cell populations. Three low-grade glioma patients, about eight primary glioblastoma patients and three non-glioma patients contributing non-neoplastic brain tissue were included in the paired cohort. Overall results and qualifications from the work: Very few CDR3 sequences were shared between tissue and blood, attributed to high CDR3 diversity and limited sampling. VJ-independent divergence between tissue and blood was lower than expected in non-neoplastic patients but higher than expected in all gliomas, particularly low-grade gliomas. Group comparisons were based on small numbers of patients: three non-neoplastic, three low-grade glioma and roughly 8 glioblastoma patients. A signature set of shared blood CDR3 motifs marked patients with low tissue-blood divergence and was depleted in highly divergent patients.

Surgical brain or tumor specimens were cryofrozen in liquid nitrogen immediately after resection, and peripheral blood cells were collected concurrently. Points on this clonotype: What this receptor recognizes is not known. No base quality values were provided; no much bigger clone lies one nucleotide off.

TCR alpha and beta CDR3 regions were amplified with the iRepertoire nested amplicon-rescue multiplex PCR (arm-PCR) platform from RNA. One-step reverse transcription and amplification used about 95-450 ng of tissue mRNA or PBMC total RNA as input. After bead purification, a secondary multiplex PCR added Illumina adapters, and libraries were gel-purified between 200 and 400 bp. Internal 6-nucleotide barcodes were carried by the libraries and were used for demultiplexing. The libraries were sequenced on an Illumina MiSeq using 2x220 or 2x250 nucleotide paired-end reads. On the authors' methods: FLASH 1.2.11 was used to merge paired reads, and BWA-MEM then aligned the reads to the GRCh37 human genome before TRA and TRB reads were extracted. An IMGT-derived reference of cassette sequences and CDR3 motifs, with pseudogenes included, was used for V and J assignment. Three-frame translation of reads was performed, and productive CDR3s were defined as those with a C...FGXG motif and no stop codons. Unique combinations of V-J cassette pair and CDR3 amino acid sequence were defined as clonotypes. Filtering of reads was based on Hamming distance, with the threshold set by the sequence error rate of each sample in mapped regions. TCRdb redid the processing of the public reads, applying fastp at Q25 and MiXCR, and retained in-frame beta chains. Each CDR3 protein appears once, grouped with its most common genes and DNA. TCRdb's processing, not the study's, gives the V and J calls here. A total of about 380,000 distinct CDR3 sequences appear in this sample, less than 50% of them only once. The ten most abundant clones make up around 12% of the sample.

From the germline V gene, CDR1 is SGHVS and CDR2 is FQNEAQ. V and J are truncated by 5 bases and 6 bases respectively, leaving an intervening sequence of 17 bases. There are 15 amino acids in the CDR3, from cysteine to phenylalanine inclusive. The retained sequence is limited to the CDR3, 45 bases, with the frame set at the first base. The sequenced material came from glioma tissue, nonneoplastic brain tissue, or PBMCs (not recorded which). The chain joins TRBV7-8 to TRBJ2-1; the D segment might be TRBD1 or TRBD2, since each matches 5 bases. This clonotype was sampled from a human donor with low-grade glioma or glioblastoma, undergoing nonglioma brain surgery, or in good health (not recorded which). The bases are TGTGCCAGCAGCCCGGGACCCGGCTGGGGCAATGAGCAGTTCTTC. It is translated as CASSPGPGWGNEQFF.